This is a list of T cell receptor beta chains from one sample in a study of blood T cells in healthy people across ages. TCRdb reanalysed the 5' RACE reads using MiXCR and keeps one entry per CDR3 protein. The repertoire holds 550,000 to 600,000 distinct CDR3 sequences, with around 48% as singletons. Sequencing was done on a sample of blood. The receptors originated from an elderly man in good health. Each CDR3 is given with its conserved first and last residue. The D gene is left open where the match is weak. Clone size, where shown, is once, few, many, or a class for clones that have expanded.

v_call	clone_size	j_call	d_call	cdr3_aa	cdr3_nt
TRBV29-1	few	TRBJ2-7	TRBD2	CSVEMGTSGNYEQYF	TGCAGCGTTGAAATGGGGACTAGCGGAAACTACGAGCAGTACTTC
TRBV6-1	.	TRBJ2-4	TRBD2	CVSSRRHTRVAGAMEQYF	TGTGTCAGCAGCCGGAGACATACTCGGGTAGCGGGAGCCATGGAGCAGTACTTC
TRBV28	few	TRBJ2-1	TRBD2	CASSALAGPYNEQFF	TGTGCCAGCAGTGCCCTAGCGGGGCCCTACAATGAGCAGTTCTTC
TRBV7-9	.	TRBJ1-1	.	CASSFQGMNTGAFF	TGTGCCAGCAGCTTCCAGGGAATGAACACTGGAGCTTTCTTT
TRBV7-2	.	TRBJ2-3	.	CASSPAGTTSTDTQYF	TGTGCCAGCAGCCCAGCCGGGACAACCAGCACAGATACGCAGTATTTT
TRBV7-2	few	TRBJ2-3	TRBD1	CATSPTTGGTQYF	TGTGCCACCTCTCCCACTACAGGGGGTACGCAGTATTTT
TRBV7-9	once	TRBJ2-7	TRBD2	CASSITSGTTYEQYF	TGTGCCAGCAGCATAACTAGCGGAACAACCTACGAGCAGTACTTC
TRBV12-3/TRBV12-4	.	TRBJ1-1	TRBD1	CASSRTGTGSEAFF	TGTGCCAGCAGCCGGACAGGGACGGGGTCTGAAGCTTTCTTT
TRBV4-2	many	TRBJ2-5	TRBD2	CASSKTSGYQETQYF	TGTGCCAGCAGCAAGACTAGCGGATACCAAGAGACCCAGTACTTC
TRBV7-2	.	TRBJ2-3	.	CASSLDEATPQYF	TGTGCCAGCAGCTTAGACGAGGCTACGCCGCAGTATTTT
TRBV20-1	.	TRBJ1-3	.	CSAREGSGNTIYF	TGCAGTGCTAGAGAGGGATCAGGAAACACCATATATTTT
TRBV6-1	many	TRBJ1-4	.	CASRQRQVHVAVDSEKLFF	TGTGCCAGCAGACAAAGACAGGTTCATGTAGCCGTTGATTCCGAAAAACTGTTTTTT
TRBV27	.	TRBJ2-1	TRBD2	CASSSWGSGGVNEQFF	TGTGCCAGCAGTTCCTGGGGTAGCGGGGGGGTAAATGAGCAGTTCTTC
TRBV2	few	TRBJ1-5	.	CASSYSRSPQHF	TGTGCCAGCAGTTACAGCAGATCGCCCCAGCATTTT
TRBV2	.	TRBJ2-6	.	CATSRAKGRYVLTF	TGTGCCACCAGCCGGGCAAAAGGCCGTTACGTCCTGACTTTC
TRBV9	.	TRBJ2-7	.	CACSVGSEIYEQYF	TGTGCCTGCAGCGTAGGGTCGGAGATCTACGAGCAGTACTTC
TRBV2	.	TRBJ2-1	.	CASRSGGDNEQFF	TGTGCCAGCCGGAGCGGAGGGGACAATGAGCAGTTCTTC
TRBV28	.	TRBJ2-7	.	CASSWEFRYEQYF	TGTGCCAGCAGTTGGGAGTTCCGGTACGAGCAGTACTTC
TRBV29-1	.	TRBJ1-2	.	CSVGVGGYTF	TGCAGCGTTGGGGTTGGTGGCTACACCTTC
TRBV20-1	few	TRBJ1-1	.	CSAPRGGGEAFF	TGCAGTGCTCCCCGCGGGGGAGGTGAAGCTTTCTTT
TRBV20-1	.	TRBJ2-3	.	CSAQRDTQYF	TGCAGTGCCCAGAGGGATACGCAGTATTTT
TRBV7-2	.	TRBJ1-2	.	CASSSDGPAELGYTF	TGTGCCAGCAGCTCCGACGGTCCCGCGGAACTTGGCTACACCTTC
TRBV12-3/TRBV12-4	few	TRBJ2-1	.	CASSIIGGYNEQFF	TGTGCCAGCAGCATCATCGGGGGCTACAATGAGCAGTTCTTC
TRBV12-3/TRBV12-4	.	TRBJ1-2	TRBD1	CASTLGDRTLYGYTF	TGTGCCAGCACCTTGGGGGACAGGACTCTGTATGGCTACACCTTC
TRBV29-1	.	TRBJ2-5	.	CSVQTRLALETQYF	TGCAGCGTACAAACTAGGCTAGCGCTGGAGACCCAGTACTTC
TRBV11-2	few	TRBJ1-4	.	CASSAGTGGEKLFF	TGTGCCAGCAGCGCCGGGACGGGTGGTGAAAAACTGTTTTTT
TRBV7-3	.	TRBJ2-7	TRBD1	CASSSTGQGRYEQYF	TGTGCCAGCAGCTCCACGGGACAGGGGCGCTACGAGCAGTACTTC
TRBV7-2	.	TRBJ2-1	TRBD2	CASSLQRGDYNEQFF	TGTGCCAGCAGCTTACAGCGGGGGGACTACAATGAGCAGTTCTTC
TRBV7-9	.	TRBJ2-1	.	CASSQQQGIAQFF	TGTGCCAGCAGCCAACAACAGGGTATTGCGCAGTTCTTC
TRBV7-2	once	TRBJ2-2	TRBD2	CASSLGTSRPGELFF	TGTGCCAGCAGCTTAGGGACTAGTCGGCCCGGGGAGCTGTTTTTT
TRBV6-1	.	TRBJ2-1	.	CASSAPANYEQFF	TGTGCCAGCAGTGCGCCAGCGAATTACGAGCAGTTCTTC
TRBV29-1	.	TRBJ1-2	.	CSVNRDYYGYTF	TGCAGCGTTAACAGGGACTACTATGGCTACACCTTC
TRBV7-2	.	TRBJ1-2	.	CASSWRDRPTLNYGYTF	TGTGCCAGCAGCTGGAGGGACCGGCCAACGCTTAACTATGGCTACACCTTC
TRBV4-3	.	TRBJ1-2	.	CASSQGRTGGYTF	TGCGCCAGCAGCCAGGGACGGACGGGGGGCTACACCTTC
TRBV7-2	.	TRBJ2-4	.	CASTQGLAKNIQYF	TGTGCCAGCACCCAGGGTTTAGCCAAAAACATTCAGTACTTC
TRBV20-1	few	TRBJ2-1	TRBD2	CSASGRSGFQFF	TGCAGTGCGAGCGGGAGATCAGGGTTTCAGTTCTTC
TRBV20-1	once	TRBJ2-2	TRBD2	CSARQPPRLAWNTGELFF	TGCAGTGCTAGACAGCCCCCACGACTAGCGTGGAACACCGGGGAGCTGTTTTTT
TRBV7-9	few	TRBJ2-7	TRBD1	CASSSGTGYYEQYF	TGTGCCAGCAGCTCCGGGACAGGATACTACGAGCAGTACTTC
TRBV4-2	.	TRBJ1-1	.	CASSQPNRDLVTEAFF	TGTGCCAGCAGCCAACCAAACAGGGACTTAGTCACTGAAGCTTTCTTT
TRBV2	.	TRBJ1-1	.	CASSEAVRGEAFF	TGTGCCAGCAGTGAAGCGGTGAGGGGTGAAGCTTTCTTT
TRBV11-1	few	TRBJ1-2	.	CASSTLPTYGYTF	TGTGCCAGCAGCACCCTCCCCACCTATGGCTACACCTTC
TRBV20-1	.	TRBJ2-1	TRBD2	CSVRREPYNEQFF	TGCAGTGTCCGGCGGGAGCCCTACAATGAGCAGTTCTTC
TRBV12-3/TRBV12-4	.	TRBJ1-1	.	CASRQGLNTEAFF	TGTGCCAGCAGGCAGGGGTTGAACACTGAAGCTTTCTTT
TRBV20-1	.	TRBJ2-5	.	CSARVRQLQETQYF	TGCAGTGCTAGAGTACGGCAGCTCCAAGAGACCCAGTACTTC
TRBV7-9	many	TRBJ2-3	.	CASSFSGTVGTDTQYF	TGTGCCAGCAGCTTTTCAGGGACGGTGGGCACAGATACGCAGTATTTT
TRBV12-3/TRBV12-4	.	TRBJ2-1	.	CASSLRDYEQFF	TGTGCCAGCAGTTTGAGAGATTATGAGCAGTTCTTC
TRBV3-1	.	TRBJ2-7	.	CATGAGAYEQYF	TGTGCCACCGGCGCAGGGGCCTACGAGCAGTACTTC
TRBV12-3/TRBV12-4	.	TRBJ1-5	TRBD1	CASSLGPDRGRGQPQHF	TGTGCCAGCAGTTTAGGTCCGGACAGGGGGCGCGGTCAGCCCCAGCATTTT
TRBV6-5	.	TRBJ1-6	.	CASSYQLPYNSPLHF	TGTGCCAGCAGTTACCAGCTACCTTATAATTCACCCCTCCACTTT
TRBV24-1	.	TRBJ2-7	.	CATSDLPGPKPWYEQYF	TGTGCCACCAGTGATTTGCCGGGACCCAAACCATGGTACGAGCAGTACTTC
TRBV27	.	TRBJ2-3	TRBD2	CASSSLGTSRGTDTQYF	TGTGCCAGCAGTTCCCTGGGGACTAGCAGGGGCACAGATACGCAGTATTTT
TRBV20-1	few	TRBJ2-1	.	CSATRDRNEQFF	TGCAGTGCTACCCGGGACCGGAATGAGCAGTTCTTC
TRBV25-1	few	TRBJ2-5	.	CASRGLETQYF	TGTGCCAGCAGGGGTTTAGAGACCCAGTACTTC
TRBV20-1	many	TRBJ2-1	.	CSADPMRDSYNEQFF	TGCAGTGCTGACCCTATGAGGGACTCCTACAATGAGCAGTTCTTC
TRBV4-3	.	TRBJ2-4	.	CASSQDRQRALYF	TGCGCCAGCAGCCAAGATCGGCAGAGAGCCCTGTACTTC
TRBV5-1	few	TRBJ2-1	TRBD2	CASNPSGAGNEQFF	TGCGCCAGCAATCCTAGCGGGGCCGGGAATGAGCAGTTCTTC
TRBV14	few	TRBJ1-2	.	CASSQDGNNIRSYTF	TGTGCCAGCAGCCAAGATGGGAATAACATCAGGAGCTACACCTTC
TRBV20-1	.	TRBJ1-1	.	CSARSRGPGNPEAFF	TGCAGTGCTAGAAGCCGCGGACCCGGAAACCCTGAAGCTTTCTTT
TRBV9	.	TRBJ1-2	TRBD1	CASSGPQGGSYYGYTF	TGTGCCAGCAGCGGTCCGCAGGGGGGATCCTACTATGGCTACACCTTC
TRBV4-3	.	TRBJ2-1	TRBD2	CASSQELADNEQFF	TGCGCCAGCAGCCAAGAACTAGCGGACAATGAGCAGTTCTTC